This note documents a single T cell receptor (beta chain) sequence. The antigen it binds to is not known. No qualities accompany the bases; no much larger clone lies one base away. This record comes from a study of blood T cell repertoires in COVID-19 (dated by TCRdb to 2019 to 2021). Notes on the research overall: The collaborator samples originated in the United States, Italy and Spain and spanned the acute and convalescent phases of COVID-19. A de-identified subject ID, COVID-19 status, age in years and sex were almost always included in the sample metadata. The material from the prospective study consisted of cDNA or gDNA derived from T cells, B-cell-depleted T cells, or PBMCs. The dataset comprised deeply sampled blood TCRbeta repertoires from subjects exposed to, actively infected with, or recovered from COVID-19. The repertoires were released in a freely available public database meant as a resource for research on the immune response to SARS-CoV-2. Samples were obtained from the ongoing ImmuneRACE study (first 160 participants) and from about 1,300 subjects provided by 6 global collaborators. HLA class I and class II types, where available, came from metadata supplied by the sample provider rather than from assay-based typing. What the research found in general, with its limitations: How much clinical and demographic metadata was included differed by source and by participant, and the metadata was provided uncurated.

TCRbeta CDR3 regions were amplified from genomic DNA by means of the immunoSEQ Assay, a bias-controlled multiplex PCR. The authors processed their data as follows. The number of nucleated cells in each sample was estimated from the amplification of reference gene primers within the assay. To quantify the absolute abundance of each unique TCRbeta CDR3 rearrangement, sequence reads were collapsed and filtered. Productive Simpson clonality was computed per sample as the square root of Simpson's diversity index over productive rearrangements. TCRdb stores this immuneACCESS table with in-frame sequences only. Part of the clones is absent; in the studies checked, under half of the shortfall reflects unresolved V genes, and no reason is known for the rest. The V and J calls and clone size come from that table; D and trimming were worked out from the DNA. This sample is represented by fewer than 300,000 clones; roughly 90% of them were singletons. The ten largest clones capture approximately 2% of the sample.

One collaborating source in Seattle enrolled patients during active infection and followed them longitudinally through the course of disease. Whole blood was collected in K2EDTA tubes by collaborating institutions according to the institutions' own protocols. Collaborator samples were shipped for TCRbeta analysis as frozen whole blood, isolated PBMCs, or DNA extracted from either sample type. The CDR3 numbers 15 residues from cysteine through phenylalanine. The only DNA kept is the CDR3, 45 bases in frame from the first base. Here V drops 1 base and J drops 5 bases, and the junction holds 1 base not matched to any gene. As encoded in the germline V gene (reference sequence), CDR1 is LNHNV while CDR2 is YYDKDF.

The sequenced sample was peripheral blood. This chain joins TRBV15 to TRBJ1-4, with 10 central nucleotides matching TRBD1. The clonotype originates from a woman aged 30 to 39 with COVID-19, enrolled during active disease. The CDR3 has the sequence CATSRGGQGNEKLFF. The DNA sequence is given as TGTGCCACCAGCAGAGGGGGACAGGGGAATGAAAAACTGTTTTTT. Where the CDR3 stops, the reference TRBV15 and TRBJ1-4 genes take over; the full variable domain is DAMVIQNPRYQVTQFGKPVTLSCSQTLNHNVMYWYQQKSSQAPKLLFHYYDKDFNNEADTPDNFQSRRPNTSFCFLDIRSPGLGDTAMYLCATSRGGQGNEKLFFGSGTQLSVL.